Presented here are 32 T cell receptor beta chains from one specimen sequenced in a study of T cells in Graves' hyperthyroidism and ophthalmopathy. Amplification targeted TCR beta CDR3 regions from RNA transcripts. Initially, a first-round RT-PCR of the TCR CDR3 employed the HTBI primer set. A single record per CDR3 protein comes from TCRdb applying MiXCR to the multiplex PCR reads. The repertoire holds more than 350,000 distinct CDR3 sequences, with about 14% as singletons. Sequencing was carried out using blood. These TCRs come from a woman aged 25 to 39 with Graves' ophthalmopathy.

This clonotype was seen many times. The CDR3 coding sequence is TGTGCCAGCAGCTTAAGTCTAGGCTCAGACAATGAGCAGTTCTTC. Translated: CASSLSLGSDNEQFF. The chain employs TRBV11-3 and TRBJ2-1; D gene uncertain. Germline V gene lookup returns CDR1 SGHNT and CDR2 YENEEA. Trimming stripped 2 bases from V and 5 bases from J, with 13 bases between. The length of the CDR3 is 15 residues.

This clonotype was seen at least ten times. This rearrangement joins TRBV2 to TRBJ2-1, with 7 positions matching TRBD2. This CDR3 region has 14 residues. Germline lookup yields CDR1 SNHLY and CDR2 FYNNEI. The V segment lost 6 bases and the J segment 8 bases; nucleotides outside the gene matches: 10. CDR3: CASREPREGHEQFF. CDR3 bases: TGTGCCAGCAGAGAACCAAGGGAGGGGCATGAGCAGTTCTTC.

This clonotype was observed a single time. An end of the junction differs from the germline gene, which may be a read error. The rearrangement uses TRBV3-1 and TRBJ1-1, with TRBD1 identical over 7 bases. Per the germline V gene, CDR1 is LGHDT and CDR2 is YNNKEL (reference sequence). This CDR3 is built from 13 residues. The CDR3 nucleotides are TGTGCCGGCAGCCTAACAGGGGACACTGAAGCTTTCTTT. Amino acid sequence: CAGSLTGDTEAFF. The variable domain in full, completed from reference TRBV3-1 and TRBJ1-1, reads DTAVSQTPKYLVTQMGNDKSIKCEQNLGHDTMYWYKQDSKKFLKIMFSYNNKELIINETVPNRFSPKSPDKAHLNLHINSLELGDSAVYFCAGSLTGDTEAFFGQGTRLTVV.

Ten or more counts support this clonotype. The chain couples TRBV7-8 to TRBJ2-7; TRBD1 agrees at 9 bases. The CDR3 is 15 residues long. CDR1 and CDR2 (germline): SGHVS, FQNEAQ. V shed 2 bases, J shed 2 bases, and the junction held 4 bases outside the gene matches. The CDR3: CASSLKGQGTYEQYF. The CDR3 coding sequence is TGTGCCAGCAGCTTAAAGGGACAGGGTACCTACGAGCAGTACTTC.

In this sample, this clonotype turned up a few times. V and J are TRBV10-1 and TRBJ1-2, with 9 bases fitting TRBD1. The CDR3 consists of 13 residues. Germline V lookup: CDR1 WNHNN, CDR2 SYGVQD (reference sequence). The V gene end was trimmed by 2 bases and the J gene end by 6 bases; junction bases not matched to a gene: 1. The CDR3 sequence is CASSETGGDGYTF. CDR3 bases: TGCGCCAGCAGTGAGACAGGGGGCGATGGCTACACCTTC.

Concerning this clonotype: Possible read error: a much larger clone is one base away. CDR3 nucleotides: TGTGCCAGCAGTTACCCAGCGGAATTGTCTGAAACTTTCTTT. Translating gives CASSYPAELSETFF. The chain is built from TRBV2 and TRBJ1-1; D gene uncertain. This CDR3 has 14 amino acids. The germline V gene has CDR1 SNHLY and CDR2 FYNNEI.

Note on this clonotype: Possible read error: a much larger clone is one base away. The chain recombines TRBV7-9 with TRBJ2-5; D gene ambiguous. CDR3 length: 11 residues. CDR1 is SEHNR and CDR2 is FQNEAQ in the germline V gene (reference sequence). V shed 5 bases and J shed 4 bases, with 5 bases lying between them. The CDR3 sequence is CASSTLETQYF. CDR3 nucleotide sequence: TGTGCCAGCAGCACCTTAGAGACCCAGTACTTC.

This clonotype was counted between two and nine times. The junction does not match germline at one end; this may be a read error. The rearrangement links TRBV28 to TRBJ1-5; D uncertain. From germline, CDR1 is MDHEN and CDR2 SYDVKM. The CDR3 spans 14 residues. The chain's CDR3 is CVSSLYASNQPQHF. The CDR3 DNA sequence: TGTGTCAGCAGTTTATACGCTAGCAATCAGCCCCAGCATTTT.

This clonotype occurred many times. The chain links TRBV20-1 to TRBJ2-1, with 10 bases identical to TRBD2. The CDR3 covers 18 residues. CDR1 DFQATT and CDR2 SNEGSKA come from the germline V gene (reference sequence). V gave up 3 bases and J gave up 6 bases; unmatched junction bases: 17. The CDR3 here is CSASGLAGANRNPNEQFF. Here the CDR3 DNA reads TGCAGTGCTAGTGGTCTAGCGGGGGCTAATCGAAACCCCAATGAGCAGTTCTTC.

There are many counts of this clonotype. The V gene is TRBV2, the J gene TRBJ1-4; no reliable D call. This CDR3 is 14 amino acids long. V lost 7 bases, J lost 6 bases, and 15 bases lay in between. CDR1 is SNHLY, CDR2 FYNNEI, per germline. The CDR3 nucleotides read TGTGCCAGCAAAGGAGCGGTCTCCGATGAAAAACTGTTTTTT. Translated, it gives CASKGAVSDEKLFF.

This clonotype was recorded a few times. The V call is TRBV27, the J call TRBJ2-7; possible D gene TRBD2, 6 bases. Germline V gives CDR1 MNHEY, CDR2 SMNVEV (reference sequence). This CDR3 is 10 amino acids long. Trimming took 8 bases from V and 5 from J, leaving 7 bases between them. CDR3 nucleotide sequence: TGTGCCAGCGCGGGACACGAGCAGTACTTC. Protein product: CASAGHEQYF.

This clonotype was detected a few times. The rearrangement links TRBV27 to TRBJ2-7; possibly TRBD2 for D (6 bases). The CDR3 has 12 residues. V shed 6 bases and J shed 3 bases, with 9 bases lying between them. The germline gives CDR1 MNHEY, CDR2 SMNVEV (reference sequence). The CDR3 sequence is CASRGLDYEQYF. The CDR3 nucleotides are TGTGCCAGCAGGGGACTGGACTACGAGCAGTACTTC.

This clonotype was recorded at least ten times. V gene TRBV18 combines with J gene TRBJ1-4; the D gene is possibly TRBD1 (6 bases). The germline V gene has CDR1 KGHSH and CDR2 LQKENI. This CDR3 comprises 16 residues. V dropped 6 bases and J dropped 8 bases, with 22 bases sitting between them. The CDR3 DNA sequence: TGTGCCAGCTCCCGACCCCAGCGGGGGCTTAAGGAAAAACTGTTTTTT. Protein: CASSRPQRGLKEKLFF.

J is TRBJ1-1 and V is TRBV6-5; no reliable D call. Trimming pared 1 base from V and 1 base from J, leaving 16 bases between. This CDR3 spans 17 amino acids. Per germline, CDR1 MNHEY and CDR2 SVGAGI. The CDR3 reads CASSYFIPQTANTEAFF. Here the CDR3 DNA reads TGTGCCAGCAGTTACTTCATCCCCCAAACAGCGAACACTGAAGCTTTCTTT.

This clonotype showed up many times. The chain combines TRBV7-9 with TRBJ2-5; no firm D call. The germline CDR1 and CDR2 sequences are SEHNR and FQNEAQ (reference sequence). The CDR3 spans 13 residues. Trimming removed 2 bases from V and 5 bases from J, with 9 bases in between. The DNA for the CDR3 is TGTGCCAGCAGCTTATGGCGGTATGAGACCCAGTACTTC. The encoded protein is CASSLWRYETQYF.

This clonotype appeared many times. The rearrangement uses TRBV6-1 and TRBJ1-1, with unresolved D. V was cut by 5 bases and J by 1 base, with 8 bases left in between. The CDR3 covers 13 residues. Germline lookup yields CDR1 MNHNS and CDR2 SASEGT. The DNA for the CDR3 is TGTGCCAGCAGTTACGCAAAGAACACTGAAGCTTTCTTT. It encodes CASSYAKNTEAFF.

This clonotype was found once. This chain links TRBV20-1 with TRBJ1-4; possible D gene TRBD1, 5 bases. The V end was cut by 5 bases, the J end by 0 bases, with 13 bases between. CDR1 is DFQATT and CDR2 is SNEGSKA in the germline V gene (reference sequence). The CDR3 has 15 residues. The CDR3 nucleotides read TGCAGTGCTTCACAAGACAGTGCAACTAATGAAAAACTGTTTTTT. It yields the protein CSASQDSATNEKLFF.

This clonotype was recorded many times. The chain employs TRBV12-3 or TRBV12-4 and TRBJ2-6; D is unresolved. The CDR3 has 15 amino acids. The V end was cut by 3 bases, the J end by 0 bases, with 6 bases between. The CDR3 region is CASSLYSSGANVLTF. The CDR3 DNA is TGTGCCAGCAGTTTGTACAGCTCTGGGGCCAACGTCCTGACTTTC.

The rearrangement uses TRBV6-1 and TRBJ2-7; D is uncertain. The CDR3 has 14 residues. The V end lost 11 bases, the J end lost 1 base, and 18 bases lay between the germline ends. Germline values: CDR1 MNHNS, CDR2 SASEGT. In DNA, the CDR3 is TGTGCCGGGAAGTTGGCAGTCCCATCCTACGAGCAGTACTTC. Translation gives CAGKLAVPSYEQYF.

The CDR3 sequence is CASSDLRELTGNTIYF. DNA of the CDR3: TGTGCCAGCAGTGATCTTCGTGAATTAACTGGAAACACCATATATTTT. The chain links TRBV6-1 to TRBJ1-3; D call uncertain. CDR1 and CDR2 (germline): MNHNS, SASEGT. Trimming took 3 bases from V and 2 from J, leaving 14 bases between them. This CDR3 has 16 amino acids.

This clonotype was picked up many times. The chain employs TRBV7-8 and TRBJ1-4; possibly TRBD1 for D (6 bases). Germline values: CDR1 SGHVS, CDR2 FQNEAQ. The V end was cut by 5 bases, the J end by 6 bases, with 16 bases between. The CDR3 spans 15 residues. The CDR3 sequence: CASSRGGAGDEKLFF. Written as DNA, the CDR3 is TGTGCCAGCAGCCGGGGGGGGGCTGGGGATGAAAAACTGTTTTTT.

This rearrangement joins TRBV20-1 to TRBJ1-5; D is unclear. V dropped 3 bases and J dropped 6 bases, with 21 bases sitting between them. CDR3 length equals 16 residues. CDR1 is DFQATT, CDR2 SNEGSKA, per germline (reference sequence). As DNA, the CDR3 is TGCAGTGCTAGGGAGGACGAATTCCGGTATGGTCAGCCCCAGCATTTT. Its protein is CSAREDEFRYGQPQHF.

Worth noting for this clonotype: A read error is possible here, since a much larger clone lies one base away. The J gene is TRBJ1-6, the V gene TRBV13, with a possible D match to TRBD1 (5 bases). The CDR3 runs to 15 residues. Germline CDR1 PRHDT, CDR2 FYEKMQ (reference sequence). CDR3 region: CASSLTRAYNPPLHF. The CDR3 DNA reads TGTGCCAGCAGCTTAACCAGGGCCTATAATCCACCCCTCCACTTT.

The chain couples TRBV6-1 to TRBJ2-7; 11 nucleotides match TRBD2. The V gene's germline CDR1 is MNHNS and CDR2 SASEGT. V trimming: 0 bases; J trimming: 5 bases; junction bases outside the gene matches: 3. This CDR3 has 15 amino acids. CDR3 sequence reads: CASSEASGGAHEQYF. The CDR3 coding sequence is TGTGCCAGCAGTGAAGCTAGCGGGGGGGCCCACGAGCAGTACTTC.

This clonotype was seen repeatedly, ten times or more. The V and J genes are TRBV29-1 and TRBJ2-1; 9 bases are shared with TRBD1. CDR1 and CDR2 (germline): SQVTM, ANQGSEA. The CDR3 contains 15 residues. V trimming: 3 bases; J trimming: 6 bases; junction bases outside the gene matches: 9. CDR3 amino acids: CSVDGTGYPLNEQFF. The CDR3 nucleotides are TGCAGCGTTGATGGGACAGGGTACCCCCTCAATGAGCAGTTCTTC.

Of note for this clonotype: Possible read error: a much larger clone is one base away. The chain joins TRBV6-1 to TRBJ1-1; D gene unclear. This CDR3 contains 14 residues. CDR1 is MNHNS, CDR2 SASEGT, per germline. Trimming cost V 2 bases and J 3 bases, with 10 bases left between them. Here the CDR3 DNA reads TGTGCCAGCAGTGAAATTACTGGGGACACTGAAGCTTTCTTT. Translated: CASSEITGDTEAFF.

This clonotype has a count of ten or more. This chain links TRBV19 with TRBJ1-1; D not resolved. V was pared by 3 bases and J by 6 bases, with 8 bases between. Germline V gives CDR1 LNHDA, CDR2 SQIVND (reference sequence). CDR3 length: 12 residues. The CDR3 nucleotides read TGTGCCAGTAGTATTTACGGAGCTGAAGCTTTCTTT. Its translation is CASSIYGAEAFF. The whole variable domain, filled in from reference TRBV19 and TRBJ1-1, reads DGGITQSPKYLFRKEGQNVTLSCEQNLNHDAMYWYRQDPGQGLRLIYYSQIVNDFQKGDIAEGYSVSREKKESFPLTVTSAQKNPTAFYLCASSIYGAEAFFGQGTRLTVV.

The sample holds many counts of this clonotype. This CDR3 is CASSPKGHLNEQYF. The DNA for the CDR3 is TGTGCCAGCTCACCCAAGGGACATCTCAACGAGCAGTACTTC. The V and J genes are TRBV18 and TRBJ2-7; perhaps TRBD1 as D (6 bases). This CDR3 is 14 amino acids long. CDR1 KGHSH and CDR2 LQKENI come from the germline V gene. V was shortened by 3 bases and J by 5 bases, with 14 bases between the two germline ends.

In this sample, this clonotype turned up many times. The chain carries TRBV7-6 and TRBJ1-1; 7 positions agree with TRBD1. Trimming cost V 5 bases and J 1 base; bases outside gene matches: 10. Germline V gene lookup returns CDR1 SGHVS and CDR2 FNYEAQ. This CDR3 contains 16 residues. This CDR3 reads CASSPNRGQSNTEAFF. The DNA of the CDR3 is TGTGCCAGCAGCCCCAACAGGGGCCAATCGAACACTGAAGCTTTCTTT.

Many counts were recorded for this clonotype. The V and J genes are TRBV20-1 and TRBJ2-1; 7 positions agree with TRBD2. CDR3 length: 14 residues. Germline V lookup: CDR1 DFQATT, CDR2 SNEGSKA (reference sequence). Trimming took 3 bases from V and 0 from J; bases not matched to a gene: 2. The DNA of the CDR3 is TGCAGTGCTAGTCGGGGGGACTCCTACAATGAGCAGTTCTTC. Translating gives CSASRGDSYNEQFF.

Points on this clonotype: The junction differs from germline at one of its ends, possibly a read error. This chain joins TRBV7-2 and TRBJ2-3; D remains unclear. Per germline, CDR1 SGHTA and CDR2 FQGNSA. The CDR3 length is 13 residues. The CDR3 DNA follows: TGTGCCTGCAGCTTGCCCAGCACAGATGCGCAGTATTTT. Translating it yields CACSLPSTDAQYF.

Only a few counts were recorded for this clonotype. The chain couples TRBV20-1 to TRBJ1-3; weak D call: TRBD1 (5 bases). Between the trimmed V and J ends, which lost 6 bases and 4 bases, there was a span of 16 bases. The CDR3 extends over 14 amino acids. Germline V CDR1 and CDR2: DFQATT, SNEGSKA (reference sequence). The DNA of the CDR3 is TGCAGTGCGTTAACAGGACTCGGGGGAAACACCATATATTTT. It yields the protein CSALTGLGGNTIYF.